A selection of T cell receptor beta chains follows, all from one sample in a study of beta chain features in type 1 diabetes. The method was immunoSEQ multiplex PCR; TCRdb's version includes in-frame clones alone and lacks a portion of them. The data show about 330,000 clones, roughly 9.6% seen once. Input material: naive CD4+ T cells from blood. These receptors originate from a woman in her twenties or thirties in good health. Both conserved end residues are part of each CDR3. The order of the fields is D gene, J gene, clone size, V gene, CDR3 DNA, CDR3 protein. D genes are given only for firm matches. A clone size is listed for some rows: how often the clone was seen (once, few, many), or a class if it is expanded.

>.|TRBJ2-4|few|TRBV2
TGTGCCAGCAGTGAGGGGGACACCCAGCGGAAAACCATTCAGTACTTC
CASSEGDTQRKTIQYF
>TRBD2|TRBJ2-5|.|TRBV6-5
TGTGCCAGCGCTACGGCTAGCGGGACCCTAGAGACCCAGTACTTC
CASATASGTLETQYF
>.|TRBJ2-3|few|TRBV5-1
TGCGCCAGCAGCTTGAGGAGCGGTCAAGAGGATACGCAGTATTTT
CASSLRSGQEDTQYF
>TRBD1|TRBJ2-1|.|TRBV4-2
TGTGCCAGCAGCCTCTACAGGGGTCAACTCTCGAGCTCCTACAATGAGCAGTTCTTC
CASSLYRGQLSSSYNEQFF
>TRBD2|TRBJ2-5|.|TRBV5-6
TGTGCCAGCAGCCCCTATGCGGCGGGAGGAGAGACCCAGTACTTC
CASSPYAAGGETQYF
>TRBD1|TRBJ1-5|.|TRBV6-5
TGTGCCAGCAGCCAAGGACAGGGGGGCAATCAGCCCCAGCATTTT
CASSQGQGGNQPQHF
>.|TRBJ2-3|few|TRBV25-1
TGTGCCAGCAGTGAATATAGCGGTGGGAGACAAGATACGCAGTATTTT
CASSEYSGGRQDTQYF
>.|TRBJ2-6|few|TRBV28
TGTGCCAGCAGTTTATGGTCCAGGCCCTCTGGGGCCAACGTCCTGACTTTC
CASSLWSRPSGANVLTF
>TRBD1|TRBJ1-1|.|TRBV5-1
TGCGCCAGCCATCGGACAGGGAACACTGAAGCTTTCTTT
CASHRTGNTEAFF
>TRBD1|TRBJ1-1|.|TRBV4-2
TGTGCCAGCAGCTCTCGGACAGGGGGTAGTACTGAAGCTTTCTTT
CASSSRTGGSTEAFF